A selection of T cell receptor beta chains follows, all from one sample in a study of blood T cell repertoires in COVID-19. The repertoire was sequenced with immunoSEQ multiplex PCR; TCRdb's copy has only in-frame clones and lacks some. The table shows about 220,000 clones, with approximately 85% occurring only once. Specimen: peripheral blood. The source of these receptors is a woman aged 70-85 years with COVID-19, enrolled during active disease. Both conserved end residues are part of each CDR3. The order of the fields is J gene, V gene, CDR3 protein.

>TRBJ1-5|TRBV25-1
CASRPGTAQMCNQPQHF
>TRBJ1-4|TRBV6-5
CASRSGQGLFF
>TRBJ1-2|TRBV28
CASRPPGLPWSYTF
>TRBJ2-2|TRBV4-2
CASSQVAGGGATGELFF
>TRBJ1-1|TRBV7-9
CASSLMEGESEAFF
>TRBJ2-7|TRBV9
CASSSDLGDYEQYF
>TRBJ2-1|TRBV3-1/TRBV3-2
CASSPPPKLAGVYNEQFF
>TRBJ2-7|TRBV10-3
CAIGTGQGEQYF
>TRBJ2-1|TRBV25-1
CASSDRRKKGDNEQFF
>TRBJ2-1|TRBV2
CASSILAGSGPAEQFF
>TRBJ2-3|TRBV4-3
CASSQGHGTGGKDTQYF
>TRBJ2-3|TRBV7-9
CASSSSGTSGTTDTQYF
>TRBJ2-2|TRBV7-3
CASSLFLNTGELFF